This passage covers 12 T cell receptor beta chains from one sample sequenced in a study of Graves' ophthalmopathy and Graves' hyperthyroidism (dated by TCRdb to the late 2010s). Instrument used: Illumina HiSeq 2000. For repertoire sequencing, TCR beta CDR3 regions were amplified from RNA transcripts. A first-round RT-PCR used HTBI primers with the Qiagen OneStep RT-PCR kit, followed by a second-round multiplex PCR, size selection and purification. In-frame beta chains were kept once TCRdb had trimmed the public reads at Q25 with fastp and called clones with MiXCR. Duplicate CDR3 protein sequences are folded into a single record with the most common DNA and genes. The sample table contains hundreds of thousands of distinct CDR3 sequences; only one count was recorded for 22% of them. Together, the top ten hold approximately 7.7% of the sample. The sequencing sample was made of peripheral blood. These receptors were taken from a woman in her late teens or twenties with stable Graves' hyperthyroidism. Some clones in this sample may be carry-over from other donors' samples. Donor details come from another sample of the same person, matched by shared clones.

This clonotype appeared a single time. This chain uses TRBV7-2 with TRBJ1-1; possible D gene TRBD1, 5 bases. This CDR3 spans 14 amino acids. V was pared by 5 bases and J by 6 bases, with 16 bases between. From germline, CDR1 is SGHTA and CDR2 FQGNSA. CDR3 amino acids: CASSARGWSSEAFF. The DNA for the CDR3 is TGTGCCAGCAGCGCAAGGGGCTGGAGCTCTGAAGCTTTCTTT.

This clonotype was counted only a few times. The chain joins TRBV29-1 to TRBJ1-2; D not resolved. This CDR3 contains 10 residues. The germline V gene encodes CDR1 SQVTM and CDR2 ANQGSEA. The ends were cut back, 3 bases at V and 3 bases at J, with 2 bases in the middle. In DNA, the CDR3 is TGCAGCGTTGATCACTATGGCTACACCTTC. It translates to CSVDHYGYTF.

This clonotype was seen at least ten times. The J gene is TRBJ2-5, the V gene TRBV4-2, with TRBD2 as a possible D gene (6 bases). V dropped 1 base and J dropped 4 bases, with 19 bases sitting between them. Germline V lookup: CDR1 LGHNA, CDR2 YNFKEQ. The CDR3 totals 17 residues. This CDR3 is CASSQGRGVGLRETQYF. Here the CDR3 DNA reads TGTGCCAGCAGCCAAGGGCGGGGCGTCGGGCTTCGAGAGACCCAGTACTTC.

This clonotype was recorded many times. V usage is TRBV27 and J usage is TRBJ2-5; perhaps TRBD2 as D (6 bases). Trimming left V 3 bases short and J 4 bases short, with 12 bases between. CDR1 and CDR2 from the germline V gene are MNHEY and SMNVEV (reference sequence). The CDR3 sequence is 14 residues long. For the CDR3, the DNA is TGTGCCAGCAGTTTCCAGGGACTCTCAGAGACCCAGTACTTC. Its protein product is CASSFQGLSETQYF.

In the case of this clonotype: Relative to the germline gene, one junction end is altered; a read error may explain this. CDR3: CAIHPGRGTMNTEALF. The CDR3 DNA reads TGTGCCATCCACCCGGGGCGCGGAACGATGAACACTGAAGCTCTCTTT. This chain joins TRBV10-3 and TRBJ1-1; possible D gene TRBD1, 5 bases. This CDR3 has 16 residues. From germline, CDR1 is ENHRY and CDR2 SYGVKD.

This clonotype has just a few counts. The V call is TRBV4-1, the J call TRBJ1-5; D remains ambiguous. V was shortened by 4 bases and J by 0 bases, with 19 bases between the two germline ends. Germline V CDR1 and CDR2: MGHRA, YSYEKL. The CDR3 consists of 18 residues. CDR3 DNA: TGCGCCAGCAGCCCTCGTAAGACACTACTTAATAGCAATCAGCCCCAGCATTTT. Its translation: CASSPRKTLLNSNQPQHF.

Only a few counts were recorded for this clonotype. The CDR3: CASSQDPGGDYAGANVLTF. The CDR3 nucleotides are TGCGCCAGCAGCCAAGACCCAGGGGGCGATTACGCCGGGGCCAACGTCCTGACTTTC. The chain uses TRBV4-1 and TRBJ2-6, with 8 bases aligning to TRBD1. Per germline, CDR1 MGHRA and CDR2 YSYEKL. The CDR3 extends over 19 amino acids. Unmatched junction bases numbered 11, after V lost 0 bases and J lost 4 bases.

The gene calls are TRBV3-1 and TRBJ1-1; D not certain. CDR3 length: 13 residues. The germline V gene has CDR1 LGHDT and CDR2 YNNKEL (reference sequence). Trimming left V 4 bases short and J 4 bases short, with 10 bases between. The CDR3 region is CASSPSEVTEAFF. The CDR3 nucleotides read TGTGCCAGCAGCCCCTCCGAGGTCACTGAAGCTTTCTTT.

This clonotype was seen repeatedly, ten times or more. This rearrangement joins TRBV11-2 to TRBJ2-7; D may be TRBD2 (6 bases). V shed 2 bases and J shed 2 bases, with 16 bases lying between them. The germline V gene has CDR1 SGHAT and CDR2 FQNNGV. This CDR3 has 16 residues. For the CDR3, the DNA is TGTGCCAGCAGCTTACCCTTTGCGGGACGCACCTACGAGCAGTACTTC. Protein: CASSLPFAGRTYEQYF.

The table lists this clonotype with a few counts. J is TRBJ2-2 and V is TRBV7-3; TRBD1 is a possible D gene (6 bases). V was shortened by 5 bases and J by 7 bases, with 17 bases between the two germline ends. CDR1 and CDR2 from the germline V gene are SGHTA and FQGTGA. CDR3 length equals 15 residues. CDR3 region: CASSAAPGASGELFF. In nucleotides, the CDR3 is TGTGCCAGCAGCGCGGCACCAGGGGCGAGCGGGGAGCTGTTTTTT.

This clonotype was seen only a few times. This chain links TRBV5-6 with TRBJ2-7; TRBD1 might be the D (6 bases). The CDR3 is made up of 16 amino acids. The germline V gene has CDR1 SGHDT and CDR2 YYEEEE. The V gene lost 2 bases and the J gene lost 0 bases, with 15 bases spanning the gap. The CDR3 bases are TGTGCCAGCAGCTTTAACCGCAGGGGCATCTCCTACGAGCAGTACTTC. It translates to CASSFNRRGISYEQYF. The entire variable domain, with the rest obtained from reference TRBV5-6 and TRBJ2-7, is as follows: DAGVTQSPTHLIKTRGQQVTLRCSPKSGHDTVSWYQQALGQGPQFIFQYYEEEERQRGNFPDRFSGHQFPNYSSELNVNALLLGDSALYLCASSFNRRGISYEQYFGPGTRLTVT.

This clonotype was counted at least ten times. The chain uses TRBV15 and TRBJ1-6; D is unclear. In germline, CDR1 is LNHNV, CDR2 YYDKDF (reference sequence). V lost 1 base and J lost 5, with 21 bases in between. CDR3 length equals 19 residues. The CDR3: CATSRGTFGLGSNNSPLHF. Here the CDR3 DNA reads TGTGCCACCAGCAGAGGCACTTTTGGGCTGGGAAGCAATAATTCACCCCTCCACTTT.